This paragraph reports one T cell receptor beta chain. Its antigen is unidentified. They built TCR cDNA with 5'RACE template switching, a step that put in a universal primer site and UMIs. From the 5' RACE reads, TCRdb called clonotypes with MiXCR, one entry per CDR3 protein. The table lists under 300,000 distinct CDR3 sequences, 6.9% of them singletons. This sample is part of a study of T cells after yellow fever vaccination. Study findings and constraints: There was a possibility that FACS-sorted repertoires contained abundant clonotypes contaminating from the bulk population.

There are 12 residues in the CDR3. Germline V gene sequence: CDR1 DFQATT, CDR2 SNEGSKA (reference sequence). V gave up 7 bases and J gave up 2 bases, with 11 bases separating them. Material: CD4+ T cells sorted from PBMCs, obtained 15 days after the yellow fever booster vaccination. V is TRBV20-1 and J is TRBJ2-5; tentative D call: TRBD2 (6 bases). The origin of this receptor is a man between 25 and 39 years old who received the YFV17D yellow fever vaccine. The CDR3 DNA is TGCAGTGGGTGGGGAGGACAAGAGACCCAGTACTTC. It specifies CSGWGGQETQYF.